These 4 T cell receptor beta chains share one sample of origin, sequenced in a study of OX40 agonist ivuxolimab in advanced cancers. The table came from immunoSEQ multiplex PCR; TCRdb's copy has only in-frame clones and leaves some out. The sample yields around 62,000 clones, over 80% seen once. Source: CD4+ or CD8+ T cells sorted from blood, taken in a trial of the OX40 agonist ivuxolimab. These receptors all stem from an adult with an advanced solid tumor such as melanoma, head and neck, liver or kidney cancer.

The chain combines TRBV14 with TRBJ1-2, with TRBD1 identical over 9 bases. The V gene's germline CDR1 is SGHDN and CDR2 FVKESK. This CDR3 spans 15 amino acids. V gave up 1 base and J gave up 4 bases; unmatched junction bases: 4. In nucleotides, the CDR3 is TGTGCCAGCAGCCAAGCATCGACAGGGGGCTATGGCTACACCTTC. Residues: CASSQASTGGYGYTF. The complete variable domain, with remaining parts taken from reference TRBV14 and TRBJ1-2, reads EAGVTQFPSHSVIEKGQTVTLRCDPISGHDNLYWYRRVMGKEIKFLLHFVKESKQDESGMPNNRFLAERTGGTYSTLKVQPAELEDSGVYFCASSQASTGGYGYTFGSGTRLTVV.

On this clone: An end of the junction does not agree with germline; a read error may underlie this. The V gene is TRBV4-1, the J gene TRBJ1-1; D remains ambiguous. CDR1 and CDR2 from the germline V gene are MGHRA and YSYEKL. This CDR3 is built from 14 residues. In DNA, the CDR3 is TGCGCCAGCAGCCAAGATCGGACTTCCCAACTAACGCTCTTT. Protein: CASSQDRTSQLTLF.

V gene TRBV10-3 combines with J gene TRBJ2-7; 11 nucleotides line up with TRBD2. Trimming cost V 5 bases and J 2 bases; bases outside gene matches: 8. Germline lookup yields CDR1 ENHRY and CDR2 SYGVKD. The CDR3 runs to 16 residues. CDR3 DNA: TGTGCCATCAGTAGAGCCGGGACTAGCGGAACCTACGAGCAGTACTTC. Amino acid sequence: CAISRAGTSGTYEQYF.

The chain recombines TRBV5-4 with TRBJ2-6; D might be TRBD1 (6 bases). The V gene lost 0 bases and the J gene lost 16 bases, with 14 bases spanning the gap. The CDR3 totals 13 residues. Looked up from germline, CDR1 is SGHNT and CDR2 is YYREEE (reference sequence). The CDR3 sequence is CASSLVRTESLTF. Here the CDR3 DNA reads TGTGCCAGCAGCTTGGTAAGGACAGAATCTCTGACTTTC.